These 7 T cell receptor beta chains originate from one sample sequenced in a study of blood T cell repertoires in COVID-19. Clones were read by immunoSEQ multiplex PCR, and TCRdb kept only the in-frame ones, dropping some. The sample has 250,000 to 350,000 clones; approximately 90% are singletons. The sequencing sample was made of PBMCs or T cells enriched from blood (not recorded which). Every receptor here comes from a woman in her thirties who had recovered from COVID-19.

The chain is built from TRBV2 and TRBJ1-2; 10 bases map to TRBD1. The CDR3 sequence is 13 residues long. Germline V gives CDR1 SNHLY, CDR2 FYNNEI. V shed 6 bases and J 4 bases; nucleotides not matched to a gene: 2. The CDR3 nucleotides read TGTGCCAGCAGGACAGGGGGCATCTATGGCTACACCTTC. It specifies CASRTGGIYGYTF.

The J gene is TRBJ2-2, the V gene TRBV2; 9 nucleotides agree with TRBD1. The junction had 8 bases not matched to a gene; V was cut back by 6 bases and J by 0 bases. Germline V gene lookup returns CDR1 SNHLY and CDR2 FYNNEI. This CDR3 has 17 residues. DNA of the CDR3: TGTGCCAGCAGGGGACAGGGTATCTTGTCGAACACCGGGGAGCTGTTTTTT. It yields the protein CASRGQGILSNTGELFF.

The chain uses TRBV27 and TRBJ1-6; D is ambiguous. Germline V gene sequence: CDR1 MNHEY, CDR2 SMNVEV (reference sequence). This CDR3 has 15 residues. V gave up 6 bases and J gave up 6 bases, with 15 bases separating them. In DNA form, the CDR3 reads TGTGCCAGCAGATCAGACTACAATGGTAATTCACCCCTCCACTTT. This gives the protein CASRSDYNGNSPLHF.

The J gene is TRBJ2-7, the V gene TRBV6-5; 7 nucleotides line up with TRBD1. The CDR3 length is 13 residues. Germline CDR1 MNHEY, CDR2 SVGAGI. The ends lost 6 bases at V and 3 bases at J; junction bases unmatched: 5. CDR3 coding DNA: TGTGCCAGCAGACCGGGACAGATCTACGAGCAGTACTTC. This codes for CASRPGQIYEQYF.

This chain uses TRBV9 with TRBJ2-5; TRBD2 aligns across 8 bases. Germline-derived CDR1 and CDR2 are SGDLS and YYNGEE. The CDR3 loop spans 15 amino acids. V lost 4 bases and J lost 1; bases outside the gene matches: 6. CDR3 coding DNA: TGTGCCAGCAGCCCCGGGGGGGCGGCCCAAGAGACCCAGTACTTC. As protein: CASSPGGAAQETQYF.

The chain is built from TRBV4-2 and TRBJ2-3; no reliable D call. The CDR3 extends over 13 amino acids. Trimming cost V 0 bases and J 3 bases, with 4 bases left between them. CDR1 is LGHNA and CDR2 is YNFKEQ in the germline V gene. DNA for the CDR3: TGTGCCAGCAGCCAAGACAGTACAGATACGCAGTATTTT. Residues: CASSQDSTDTQYF.

The CDR3 loop reads CASSHDPGQGAITLAKNIQYF. The DNA of the CDR3 is TGCGCCAGCAGCCATGACCCGGGACAGGGTGCTATAACTCTAGCCAAAAACATTCAGTACTTC. The chain links TRBV4-1 to TRBJ2-4, with 9 nucleotides matching TRBD1. The CDR3 is made up of 21 amino acids. CDR1 is MGHRA and CDR2 is YSYEKL in the germline V gene. The J segment lost 0 bases and the V segment lost 3 bases, leaving 18 bases of the junction unmatched.